Shown below are 32 T cell receptor beta chains from a single sample sequenced in a study of cytomegalovirus exposure and HLA in healthy donors. The PCR was carried out with 60 Vbeta primers and 13 Jbeta primers. Profiling relied on immunoSEQ multiplex PCR, and the TCRdb table lists in-frame clones only, not all of them. The table shows more than 65,000 clones, with approximately 61% occurring only once. Sequenced material: PBMCs. The source is a woman in her 50s in good health and CMV-seropositive.

This clone appeared a few times. J is TRBJ1-1 and V is TRBV19; a possible D gene is TRBD1 (5 bases). Between the trimmed V and J ends, which lost 9 bases and 1 base, there was a span of 12 bases. CDR1 and CDR2 (germline): LNHDA, SQIVND (reference sequence). This CDR3 has 13 amino acids. CDR3 bases: TGTGCCAGCCGCCAGGACACGAACACTGAAGCTTTCTTT. Translated, it gives CASRQDTNTEAFF.

The V call is TRBV30, the J call TRBJ1-3, with D possibly being TRBD1 (5 bases). The CDR3 extends over 14 amino acids. Trimming cost V 2 bases and J 4 bases, with 12 bases left between them. Germline CDR1 GTSNPN, CDR2 SVGIG (reference sequence). CDR3 coding DNA: TGTGCCTGGAGTTACGGAGGGGAAGGAAACACCATATATTTT. Its translation: CAWSYGGEGNTIYF.

The chain recombines TRBV7-6 with TRBJ1-5, with 10 bases fitting TRBD1. Trimming took 2 bases from V and 6 from J; bases not matched to a gene: 4. Germline values: CDR1 SGHVS, CDR2 FNYEAQ. This CDR3 is built from 15 residues. CDR3 residues: CASSLRTGGRQPQHF. The DNA for the CDR3 is TGTGCCAGCAGCTTACGGACAGGGGGTCGTCAGCCCCAGCATTTT. The variable domain in full, completed from reference TRBV7-6 and TRBJ1-5, reads GAGVSQSPRYKVTKRGQDVALRCDPISGHVSLYWYRQALGQGPEFLTYFNYEAQQDKSGLPNDRFSAERPEGSISTLTIQRTEQRDSAMYRCASSLRTGGRQPQHFGDGTRLSIL.

In regard to this clone: Likely a read error: the CDR3 ends without its conserved phenylalanine or tryptophan. The V call is TRBV5-5, the J call TRBJ1-1, with 9 nucleotides matching TRBD1. J lost 3 bases, V lost 1 base, and 4 bases had no gene match. Germline lookup yields CDR1 SGHKS and CDR2 YYEKEE (reference sequence). The CDR3 totals 15 residues. CDR3 coding DNA: TGTGCCAGCAGCTTGACAGGGGGCGTGTACACTGAAGCTTTCCTT. Protein product: CASSLTGGVYTEAFL.

The chain has TRBV19 and TRBJ2-5; TRBD2 is a possible D gene (6 bases). With 2 bases removed from V and 3 bases from J, the gap between germline ends came to 16 bases. CDR1 and CDR2 from the germline V gene are LNHDA and SQIVND (reference sequence). The CDR3 sequence is 16 residues long. The CDR3 nucleotides read TGTGCCAGTAGTATAATGGTAGCGGCTGACAAAGAGACCCAGTACTTC. Translated: CASSIMVAADKETQYF.

This rearrangement joins TRBV13 to TRBJ2-1; maybe TRBD1 (5 bases). This CDR3 is 12 amino acids long. The ends were cut back, 8 bases at V and 7 bases at J, with 12 bases in the middle. Germline V gene lookup returns CDR1 PRHDT and CDR2 FYEKMQ (reference sequence). The CDR3 sequence: CASGLDRNEQFF. CDR3 coding DNA: TGTGCCAGCGGCCTAGACAGAAATGAGCAGTTCTTC.

J is TRBJ1-4 and V is TRBV30, with TRBD1 as a possible D gene (5 bases). In germline, CDR1 is GTSNPN, CDR2 SVGIG (reference sequence). V dropped 0 bases and J dropped 1 base, with 9 bases sitting between them. The CDR3 has 15 residues. The CDR3, as DNA: TGTGCCTGGAGTGTCCTGGGGGGAACTAATGAAAAACTGTTTTTT. It encodes CAWSVLGGTNEKLFF.

This clone was counted once. The rearrangement joins TRBV19 to TRBJ1-2; 9 nucleotides match TRBD1. CDR1 is LNHDA, CDR2 SQIVND, per germline (reference sequence). This CDR3 has 14 amino acids. The V gene end was trimmed by 5 bases and the J gene end by 3 bases; junction bases not matched to a gene: 4. The CDR3 DNA follows: TGTGCCAGTAGTCCGACAGGGGGTTACTATGGCTACACCTTC. Encoded protein: CASSPTGGYYGYTF.

The rearrangement uses TRBV18 and TRBJ1-2; D unresolved. This CDR3 is 13 amino acids long. The germline V gene has CDR1 KGHSH and CDR2 LQKENI. V was shortened by 1 base and J by 7 bases, with 10 bases between the two germline ends. DNA for the CDR3: TGTGCCAGCTCACCACATCGAGATTCTGGCTACACCTTC. As protein: CASSPHRDSGYTF.

This clone was seen only a few times. The chain recombines TRBV28 with TRBJ1-4; 10 positions agree with TRBD1. The junction had 8 bases not matched to a gene; V was cut back by 6 bases and J by 4 bases. CDR1 and CDR2 from the germline V gene are MDHEN and SYDVKM. The CDR3 has 16 amino acids. The CDR3 region has the DNA TGTGCCAGCAGCGACCAGGACAGGGGGTTTAATGAAAAACTGTTTTTT. Encoded protein: CASSDQDRGFNEKLFF.

There are a few counts of this clone. V and J are TRBV29-1 and TRBJ1-2; 7 bases align to TRBD1. The trim removed 6 bases at V and 8 bases at J, leaving 18 bases unmatched. The CDR3 contains 15 residues. Germline V gene lookup returns CDR1 SQVTM and CDR2 ANQGSEA. The CDR3 region is CSVLLRQGLFYGYTF. The CDR3 DNA is TGCAGCGTCCTTCTCAGACAGGGCTTATTCTACGGCTACACCTTC.

This clone was recorded once. This chain links TRBV21-1 with TRBJ2-7; TRBD1 is taken as the D call from the table, unchecked against the DNA. TRBV21-1 represents a pseudogene. The CDR3 covers 14 residues. DNA of the CDR3: TGTGCCAGCAGCAAAAAAGGGGCTGTCGACGAGCAGTACGTC. It codes for CASSKKGAVDEQYV.

This clone showed up just a few times. At one end, the junction sequence differs from germline, possibly due to a read error. The chain uses TRBV11-2 and TRBJ2-6; TRBD1 matches at 9 bases. This CDR3 is built from 14 residues. The germline CDR1 and CDR2 sequences are SGHAT and FQNNGV. The CDR3, as DNA: TGTGCCAGCAGCTCCAGGACAGGGGTCAACGTCCTGACTTTC. Its translation is CASSSRTGVNVLTF.

A few counts support this clone. The J gene is TRBJ1-1, the V gene TRBV27; no firm D call. The CDR3 is made up of 12 amino acids. The V end was cut by 9 bases, the J end by 4 bases, with 12 bases between. Per germline, CDR1 MNHEY and CDR2 SMNVEV (reference sequence). The CDR3 DNA follows: TGTGCCAGTGCCCAGCGGGCCACTGAAGCTTTCTTT. Residues: CASAQRATEAFF.

CDR3 coding DNA: TGTGCCAGCAGTTTATGGACAGGGACTCAAGAGACCCAGTACTTC. Its protein product is CASSLWTGTQETQYF. The chain links TRBV28 to TRBJ2-5, with D possibly being TRBD1 (7 bases). Trimming removed 0 bases at V and 2 bases at J, with 10 bases between. This CDR3 contains 15 residues. Germline CDR1 reads MDHEN; CDR2 reads SYDVKM.

The rearrangement joins TRBV27 to TRBJ2-5; D is undetermined. There are 14 residues in the CDR3. Trimming cost V 3 bases and J 5 bases, with 13 bases left between them. From germline, CDR1 is MNHEY and CDR2 SMNVEV (reference sequence). In nucleotides, the CDR3 is TGTGCCAGCAGTTTGATCGGGTCCGGGGAGACCCAGTACTTC. This encodes CASSLIGSGETQYF.

This clone was recorded a few times. The chain uses TRBV2 and TRBJ2-4, with D perhaps TRBD2 (6 bases). This CDR3 is built from 14 residues. Trimming shortened V by 8 bases and J by 0 bases, and 11 bases separated the two germline ends. Germline V gene lookup returns CDR1 SNHLY and CDR2 FYNNEI. CDR3 residues: CASGGRLAKNIQYF. The CDR3 DNA reads TGTGCCAGCGGGGGGAGACTAGCCAAAAACATTCAGTACTTC.

This chain joins TRBV6-5 and TRBJ1-1; the match to TRBD1 covers 8 bases. This CDR3 has 14 amino acids. Trimming took 4 bases from V and 3 from J; bases not matched to a gene: 4. CDR1 is MNHEY, CDR2 SVGAGI, per germline. The CDR3 reads CASSLQGVDTEAFF. The CDR3 DNA reads TGTGCCAGCAGTTTACAGGGGGTCGACACTGAAGCTTTCTTT.

The CDR3 is CASSEDREETQYF. CDR3 nucleotide sequence: TGTGCCAGCAGTGAAGACAGGGAAGAGACCCAGTACTTC. The chain links TRBV6-1 to TRBJ2-5, with D possibly TRBD1 on 6 matching bases. V was clipped by 1 base and J by 3 bases, with 6 bases between them. Germline V gene data show CDR1 as MNHNS and CDR2 as SASEGT. The CDR3 runs 13 residues.

This clone was recorded a few times. J is TRBJ2-3 and V is TRBV7-3, with a weak D call TRBD2 (6 bases). CDR1 SGHTA and CDR2 FQGTGA come from the germline V gene. V lost 5 bases to trimming and J lost 4 bases, with 10 bases between them. The CDR3 spans 13 residues. The CDR3 DNA reads as TGTGCCAGCAGCCGCGGGGTGGCAGATACGCAGTATTTT. Its translation: CASSRGVADTQYF.

The CDR3 coding sequence is TGTGCCAGTATCGCAGATCCCTCTGGAAACACCATATATTTT. Translation gives CASIADPSGNTIYF. The gene calls are TRBV19 and TRBJ1-3; unclear D gene. CDR3 length equals 14 residues. The V gene lost 7 bases and the J gene lost 0 bases, with 10 bases spanning the gap. Looked up from germline, CDR1 is LNHDA and CDR2 is SQIVND (reference sequence).

The CDR3 reads CASSSTGSYNEQFF. In DNA, the CDR3 is TGTGCCAGCAGTTCGACAGGCTCCTACAATGAGCAGTTCTTC. The chain employs TRBV6-1 and TRBJ2-1; a possible D gene is TRBD1 (6 bases). Germline-derived CDR1 and CDR2 are MNHNS and SASEGT. The V end was cut by 5 bases, the J end by 0 bases, with 8 bases between. The CDR3 runs to 14 residues.

A few counts support this clone. The rearrangement joins TRBV18 to TRBJ2-2; D not certain. CDR1 is KGHSH and CDR2 is LQKENI in the germline V gene. The CDR3 is 12 residues long. V lost 3 bases and J 8 bases, leaving 7 bases between the germline ends. CDR3 residues: CASSPLSGELFF. DNA of the CDR3: TGTGCCAGCTCACCCCTCTCGGGGGAGCTGTTTTTT.

CDR3 loop: CASSEPGQGAGELFF. CDR3 DNA sequence: TGTGCCAGCAGTGAACCGGGACAGGGGGCCGGGGAGCTGTTTTTT. V gene TRBV6-1 combines with J gene TRBJ2-2; 11 nucleotides match TRBD1. Germline assignment: CDR1 MNHNS and CDR2 SASEGT. This CDR3 is 15 amino acids long. Unmatched junction bases numbered 2, after V lost 2 bases and J lost 6 bases.

The chain has TRBV7-8 and TRBJ1-6, with 8 bases lining up with TRBD1. With V trimmed by 7 bases and J by 6 bases, 5 bases remained unmatched. This CDR3 region has 14 residues. CDR1 and CDR2 from the germline V gene are SGHVS and FQNEAQ. In DNA form, the CDR3 reads TGTGCCAGCATCTTCGGACAGGGTAATTCACCCCTCCACTTT. Translating gives CASIFGQGNSPLHF. The complete variable domain, with remaining parts taken from reference TRBV7-8 and TRBJ1-6, reads GAGVSQSPRYKVAKRGQDVALRCDPISGHVSLFWYQQALGQGPEFLTYFQNEAQLDKSGLPSDRFFAERPEGSVSTLKIQRTQQEDSAVYLCASIFGQGNSPLHFGNGTRLTVT.

J is TRBJ2-7 and V is TRBV5-6, with 7 bases lining up with TRBD1. The CDR3 runs to 16 residues. V dropped 0 bases and J dropped 1; count of bases not matched to a gene: 7. Germline CDR1 is SGHDT and CDR2 is YYEEEE. CDR3: CASSLDLGQLSYEQYF. The CDR3 region has the DNA TGTGCCAGCAGCTTGGATCTGGGACAGCTTTCCTACGAGCAGTACTTC. The variable domain in full, with the rest retrieved from reference TRBV5-6 and TRBJ2-7, is DAGVTQSPTHLIKTRGQQVTLRCSPKSGHDTVSWYQQALGQGPQFIFQYYEEEERQRGNFPDRFSGHQFPNYSSELNVNALLLGDSALYLCASSLDLGQLSYEQYFGPGTRLTVT.

CDR3 region: CASSPSPAHIGLAGVEQFF. In DNA, the CDR3 is TGTGCCAGCTCACCTTCCCCGGCCCACATAGGACTAGCGGGGGTTGAGCAGTTCTTC. The chain carries TRBV18 and TRBJ2-1; 13 bases fit TRBD2. V gave up 3 bases and J gave up 9 bases; unmatched junction bases: 17. This CDR3 spans 19 amino acids. Germline loops: CDR1 KGHSH, CDR2 LQKENI.

The chain employs TRBV10-3 and TRBJ1-4; D may be TRBD1 (5 bases). This CDR3 has 13 amino acids. V was pared by 8 bases and J by 5 bases, with 12 bases between. The germline V gene has CDR1 ENHRY and CDR2 SYGVKD. This CDR3 is CAIGGGTNEKLFF. As DNA, the CDR3 is TGTGCCATCGGGGGGGGGACGAATGAAAAACTGTTTTTT.

CDR3 loop: CANPNNRRPPLHF. CDR3 DNA: TGTGCCAACCCCAACAACAGAAGGCCACCCCTCCACTTT. The chain recombines TRBV27 with TRBJ1-6; no firm D call. The CDR3 extends over 13 amino acids. Germline-derived CDR1 and CDR2 are MNHEY and SMNVEV (reference sequence). V lost 10 bases and J 11 bases, leaving 18 bases between the germline ends.

This clone was counted a single time. The CDR3 coding sequence is TGCGCCAGCAGCCTTACAGGGCTGCAGGAGACCCAGTACTTC. Encoded protein: CASSLTGLQETQYF. The genes are TRBV4-1 and TRBJ2-5; tentative D call: TRBD1 (6 bases). The germline gives CDR1 MGHRA, CDR2 YSYEKL. This CDR3 comprises 14 residues. The V end was cut by 4 bases, the J end by 5 bases, with 14 bases between.

The chain joins TRBV28 to TRBJ2-1; D remains ambiguous. This CDR3 comprises 12 residues. Germline CDR1 MDHEN, CDR2 SYDVKM. V shed 3 bases and J shed 6 bases, with 6 bases lying between them. The CDR3 spells CASSFVSNEQFF. The CDR3 bases are TGTGCCAGCAGTTTCGTGAGCAATGAGCAGTTCTTC.

The chain has TRBV7-2 and TRBJ1-5; the match to TRBD1 covers 8 bases. Unmatched junction bases numbered 9, after V lost 4 bases and J lost 4 bases. This CDR3 is built from 16 residues. From germline, CDR1 is SGHTA and CDR2 FQGNSA. The CDR3 spells CASSSAGQGPNQPQHF. The CDR3 coding sequence is TGTGCCAGCAGCTCCGCTGGACAGGGACCTAATCAGCCCCAGCATTTT.